Listed below are T cell receptor beta chains from one sample, sequenced in a study of shared clonotypes between healthy human individuals. The data were produced by immunoSEQ multiplex PCR, yet TCRdb's version contains in-frame clones alone and is incomplete. The table records about 1.4 million clones, about 96% of them present only once. The source material was naive CD4+ T cells sorted from blood. The receptors shown here come from a man aged 25 to 40 in good health. CDR3s include the opening cysteine and the closing phenylalanine or tryptophan. D genes are given only for firm matches. Where a row states a size, it is once, few, many or the class of an expanded clone; other rows omit it.

D	size	J	V	DNA	CDR3
-	-	TRBJ2-7	TRBV10-1	TGCGCCAGCTCCCGGGACATCCGCTCCTACGAGCAGTACTTC	CASSRDIRSYEQYF
-	-	TRBJ2-5	TRBV21-1	TGTGCCAGCGGGGGTCGGCTAGCGGGAGGTATACAAGAGACCCAGTACTTC	CASGGRLAGGIQETQYF
TRBD1	-	TRBJ2-7	TRBV9	TGTGCCAGCAGCGTAGGTAGTTCGGGACAGATCTACGAGCAGTACTTC	CASSVGSSGQIYEQYF
-	-	TRBJ2-1	TRBV7-9	TGTGCCAGCAGCCAGTCGAGGAGGGCCCTCACCTACAATGAGCAGTTCTTC	CASSQSRRALTYNEQFF
TRBD1	-	TRBJ2-1	TRBV5-1	TGCGCCAGCAGCTTTTTACAGGGGGCTTACAATGAGCAGTTCTTC	CASSFLQGAYNEQFF
TRBD2	-	TRBJ2-2	TRBV7-9	TGTGCCAGCAGCTTAGCCCTGGGACTAGCGGGAGATCGGACCGGGGAGCTGTTTTTT	CASSLALGLAGDRTGELFF
TRBD1	-	TRBJ1-5	TRBV29-1	TGCAGCGCCCTGGGCACAGGGGGACAGCCCCAGCATTTT	CSALGTGGQPQHF
-	-	TRBJ2-1	TRBV5-1	TGCGCCAGCAGCTCAGGGGCTTACAATGAGCAGTTCTTC	CASSSGAYNEQFF
TRBD1	-	TRBJ2-7	TRBV5-1	TGCGCCAGCAGCTTATGGGACAGGGTCGACGAGCAGTACTTC	CASSLWDRVDEQYF
TRBD1	-	TRBJ2-1	TRBV10-3	TGTGCCATCAGGAGGAAGAAGACAGGGAGCGAGTGGAATGAGCAGTTCTTC	CAIRRKKTGSEWNEQFF
TRBD2	-	TRBJ2-1	TRBV28	TGTGCCAGCAGTTTCGGACTAGCGGACCACAATGAGCAGTTCTTC	CASSFGLADHNEQFF
-	-	TRBJ2-3	TRBV19	TGTGCCAGCACCACAGGGTCAAGTACGCAGTATTTT	CASTTGSSTQYF
TRBD1	-	TRBJ2-5	TRBV7-6	TGTGCCAGCAGCTTAGGCTCCGGACAGGCCCCCCAAGAGACCCAGTACTTC	CASSLGSGQAPQETQYF
TRBD1	-	TRBJ2-4	TRBV2	TGTGCCAGCAGCCCGGGGACAGGGGTAGCGCAAAACATTCAGTACTTC	CASSPGTGVAQNIQYF
TRBD1	-	TRBJ2-2	TRBV11-1	TGTGCCAGCAGCTTAGGTGTCAGGGGGTTCACCGGGGAGCTGTTTTTT	CASSLGVRGFTGELFF
TRBD2	-	TRBJ2-1	TRBV7-9	TGTGCCAGCAGCTTAATAGCGGGAGTCTACAATGAGCAGTTCTTC	CASSLIAGVYNEQFF
TRBD2	once	TRBJ2-5	TRBV18	TGTGCCAGCTCACCAACTAGCGGGAGTAGAGGAGAGACCCAGTACTTC	CASSPTSGSRGETQYF
-	-	TRBJ2-1	TRBV11-2	TGTGCCAGCAGCTTAGATTTGGAGGTGGGAAGTAATGAGCAGTTCTTC	CASSLDLEVGSNEQFF
-	-	TRBJ2-4	TRBV7-9	TGTGCCAGCAGCTACCACCAGAACCTAGCCAAAAACATTCAGTACTTC	CASSYHQNLAKNIQYF
-	-	TRBJ2-7	TRBV6-5	TGTGCCAGCAGATCCACCGGGACTTTTTTAGGCGAGCAGTACTTC	CASRSTGTFLGEQYF
-	-	TRBJ2-7	TRBV6-6	TGTGCCAGCAGAGAAGGGGGGCCCGAGCAGTACTTC	CASREGGPEQYF
-	-	TRBJ2-1	TRBV28	TGTGCCAGCGACACCGGGACATTTAGGGGGAATGAGCAGTTCTTC	CASDTGTFRGNEQFF
TRBD2	-	TRBJ2-2	TRBV6-1	TGTGCCAGCAGTAAAGAGGGACTAGCTAACCCCTTCTCGGAGTGGACCGGGGAGCTGTTTTTT	CASSKEGLANPFSEWTGELFF